This T cell receptor beta chain originates from a study of T-cell reconstitution after alpha-beta-depleted transplantation in children. The authors prepared the TCRbeta library with unique molecular identifiers. One entry per CDR3 protein results from TCRdb running MiXCR on the PCR reads. The sample holds 400,000 to 450,000 distinct CDR3 sequences, over 40% seen once. The ends were cut back, 5 bases at V and 0 bases at J, with 13 bases in the middle. The CDR3 has 15 amino acids. The germline V gene has CDR1 SEHNR and CDR2 FQNEAQ (reference sequence). This clonotype originated in a girl between 2 and 10 years old with aplastic anemia, due to receive a stem cell transplant. The chain combines TRBV7-9 with TRBJ1-1; D is uncertain. Material: PBMCs, obtained before TCRalphabeta/CD19-depleted stem cell transplant. As DNA, the CDR3 is TGTGCCAGCAGCCCTGGACGGGCGATGAACACTGAAGCTTTCTTT. It codes for CASSPGRAMNTEAFF.